These T cell receptor beta chains were read from a single sample in a study of blood T cell repertoires in COVID-19. The method was immunoSEQ multiplex PCR; TCRdb's version includes in-frame clones alone and lacks a portion of them. The sample lists under 45,000 clones, over 75% occurring once. The sample was peripheral blood. These receptors originate from a man aged 55 to 70 with acute or convalescent COVID-19. Both conserved end residues are part of each CDR3. The D gene is left open where the match is weak. Part of the rows lack a size; the others show once, few, many or a class for expanded clones.

TRBJ2-5 | TRBV6-5 | - | - | TGTGCCACGCAAGGGGCGACCCAGTACTTC | CATQGATQYF
TRBJ2-3 | TRBV5-1 | TRBD2 | - | TGCGCCAGCAGCCCGCTGGGACTAGCGGGAGGGGGACGGCTCGATACGCAGTATTTT | CASSPLGLAGGGRLDTQYF
TRBJ2-3 | TRBV24-1 | TRBD2 | - | TGTGCCACCAGTGGTCCTAGCGGGAGAATAGGAGATACGCAGTATTTT | CATSGPSGRIGDTQYF
TRBJ1-4 | TRBV28 | - | - | TGTGCCAGCAGTTTAATTGCCAGGGCCAGAGAAAAACTGTTTTTT | CASSLIARAREKLFF
TRBJ1-6 | TRBV7-2 | - | - | TGTGCCAGCAGCCCCCTAGGTATGGGAGGGCTATCCCTCCACTTT | CASSPLGMGGLSLHF
TRBJ2-5 | TRBV5-6 | TRBD1 | - | TGTGCCAGCAGCCCCTGGCCCAGGGGGCAAGAGACCCAGTACTTC | CASSPWPRGQETQYF
TRBJ2-7 | TRBV18 | TRBD2 | once | TGTGCCAGCTCACCACCGGAGAGGGCGGGGGGCTACGAGCAGTACTTC | CASSPPERAGGYEQYF
TRBJ2-7 | TRBV19 | - | - | TGTGCCAGTAGTATAGCGGATGGTAGTTTAGCGTTC | CASSIADGSLAF
TRBJ1-1 | TRBV5-1 | - | - | TGCGCCAGCAGCTTGGGCGCTGAAGCTTTCTTT | CASSLGAEAFF
TRBJ1-1 | TRBV28 | - | - | TGTGCCAGCAGTCGCCCGGGAACTAAAGAAGCTTTCTTT | CASSRPGTKEAFF